The sequence of this T cell receptor beta chain was determined in a study of blood T cell repertoires in COVID-19. Background on the study: In each case, the material was cDNA or gDNA derived from T cells, B-cell-depleted T cells, or PBMCs.

Unmatched junction bases numbered 6, after V lost 2 bases and J lost 4 bases. The CDR3 runs 15 residues. Germline V lookup: CDR1 SGHRS, CDR2 YFSETQ. Original processing methods: Reference gene primer amplification yielded estimated nucleated cell counts. The protocol was immunoSEQ multiplex PCR, while the TCRdb copy is restricted to in-frame clones and leaves out a portion. The V and J calls and clone size are taken from that table; D and trimming were inferred from the DNA. The table shows 200,000 to 250,000 clones, with about 84% occurring only once. This receptor was obtained from a woman older than 75 with COVID-19, enrolled during active disease. The specimen sequenced was peripheral blood. The V and J genes are TRBV5-1 and TRBJ2-5; 9 bases map to TRBD2. CDR3 nucleotide sequence: TGCGCCAGCAGCTTTCGCGGGGGGGCCCCAGAGACCCAGTACTTC. Translated: CASSFRGGAPETQYF.